Ten or more counts support the clone carrying this T cell receptor beta chain. Its antigen is unidentified. The data derive from a study of post-analysis software for immune sequencing data. Study-wide results and limits: TRBV5-6, TRBV5-1 and TRBV20-1 were among roughly five TRBV segments more frequent in patients than controls. The study found significantly lower normalized Chao1 diversity in multiple sclerosis patients than in controls.

The germline V gene has CDR1 LNHNV and CDR2 YYDKDF (reference sequence). The CDR3 runs 12 residues. The V gene lost 3 bases and the J gene lost 5 bases, with 8 bases spanning the gap. Unique molecular identifiers were built into the TCR beta cDNA libraries. Each CDR3 protein gets one entry after TCRdb re-called the PCR reads with MiXCR. The table lists approximately 150,000 distinct CDR3 sequences, 30% of them singletons. Specimen: blood. The sequence came from a girl under 18 with multiple sclerosis. V and J are TRBV15 and TRBJ2-7; D uncertain. The CDR3 sequence is CATSSDGNEQYF. The CDR3 DNA sequence: TGTGCCACCAGCAGTGACGGAAACGAGCAGTACTTC.